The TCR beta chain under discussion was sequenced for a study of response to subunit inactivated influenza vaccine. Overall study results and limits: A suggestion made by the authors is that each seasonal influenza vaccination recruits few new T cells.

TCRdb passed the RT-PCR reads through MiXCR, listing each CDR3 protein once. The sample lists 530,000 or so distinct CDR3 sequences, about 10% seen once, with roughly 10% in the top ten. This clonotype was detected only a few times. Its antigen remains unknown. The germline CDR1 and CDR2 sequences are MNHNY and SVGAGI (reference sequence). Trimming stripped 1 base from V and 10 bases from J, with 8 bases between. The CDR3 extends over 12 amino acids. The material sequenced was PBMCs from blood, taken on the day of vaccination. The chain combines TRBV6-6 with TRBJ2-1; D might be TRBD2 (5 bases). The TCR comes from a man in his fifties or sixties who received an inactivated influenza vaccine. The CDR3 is CASSYFAGEQFF. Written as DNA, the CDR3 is TGTGCCAGCAGTTACTTCGCGGGCGAGCAGTTCTTC.